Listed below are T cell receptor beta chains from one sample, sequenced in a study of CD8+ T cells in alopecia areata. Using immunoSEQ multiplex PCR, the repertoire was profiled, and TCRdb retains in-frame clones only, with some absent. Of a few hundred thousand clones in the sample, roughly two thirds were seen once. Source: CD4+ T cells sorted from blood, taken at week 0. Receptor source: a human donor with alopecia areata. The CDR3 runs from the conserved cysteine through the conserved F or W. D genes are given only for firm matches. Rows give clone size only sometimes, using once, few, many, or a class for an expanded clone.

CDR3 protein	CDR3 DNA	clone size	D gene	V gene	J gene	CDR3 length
CASSGLGEKLFF	TGTGCCAGCAGTGGCCTGGGAGAAAAACTGTTTTTT	NA	NA	TRBV6-5	TRBJ1-4	12
CASSLGGANEKLFF	TGTGCCAGCAGCTTAGGGGGCGCTAATGAAAAACTGTTTTTT	NA	TRBD1	TRBV5-6	TRBJ1-4	14
CASSEGTVYGYTF	TGTGCCAGCAGTGAGGGGACAGTCTATGGCTACACCTTC	NA	TRBD1	TRBV25-1	TRBJ1-2	13
CASSYSSGTGGEQYF	TGTGCCAGCAGTTACTCGTCCGGGACCGGGGGCGAGCAGTACTTC	once	NA	TRBV6-5	TRBJ2-7	15
CSASRDTQYF	TGCAGTGCCTCTAGGGATACGCAGTATTTT	NA	NA	TRBV20-1	TRBJ2-3	10
CASSDRGGGWNSPLHF	TGTGCCAGCAGTGATCGGGGAGGGGGATGGAATTCACCCCTCCACTTT	NA	NA	TRBV6-1	TRBJ1-6	16
CASSRTGTTNEQFF	TGTGCCAGCAGCCGTACCGGGACTACCAATGAGCAGTTCTTC	NA	TRBD2	TRBV14	TRBJ2-1	14
CAWSGWGGSPLHF	TGTGCCTGGAGTGGGTGGGGTGGATCACCCCTCCACTTT	NA	NA	TRBV30	TRBJ1-6	13
CSVGQGNYEQYF	TGCAGCGTTGGGCAGGGGAACTACGAGCAGTACTTC	NA	NA	TRBV29-1	TRBJ2-7	12
CASSLRTGDTEAFF	TGCGCCAGCAGCCTTAGGACCGGGGACACTGAAGCTTTCTTT	few	NA	TRBV4-3	TRBJ1-1	14
CASSLQGHPYGYTF	TGTGCCAGCAGCTTACAGGGGCATCCCTATGGCTACACCTTC	NA	NA	TRBV7-9	TRBJ1-2	14
CASSRSGGAYYGYTF	TGTGCCAGCAGTAGATCCGGGGGGGCATACTATGGCTACACCTTC	NA	NA	TRBV27	TRBJ1-2	15
CSVEGSQGRGPSETQYF	TGCAGCGTTGAAGGGTCACAGGGCCGAGGTCCCTCGGAGACCCAGTACTTC	NA	NA	TRBV29-1	TRBJ2-5	17
CSVEDWETEAFF	TGCAGCGTTGAAGATTGGGAAACTGAAGCTTTCTTT	NA	NA	TRBV29-1	TRBJ1-1	12
CSVSQGKIADGYTF	TGCAGCGTCAGTCAAGGAAAGATAGCGGATGGCTACACCTTC	NA	NA	TRBV29-1	TRBJ1-2	14